Below, 30 T cell receptor beta chains from the same sample are listed, as sequenced in a study of cytomegalovirus exposure and HLA in healthy donors. In the PCR, 60 Vbeta and 13 Jbeta primers were used. Measured with immunoSEQ multiplex PCR; TCRdb has only the in-frame clones, and not every one. This table has 150,000 to 200,000 clones, 70% appearing once. Sequences were obtained from PBMCs. The receptors here all came from a man aged 18 to 35 in good health and CMV-seropositive.

The genes are TRBV5-1 and TRBJ2-4; tentative D call: TRBD2 (7 bases). The CDR3 contains 16 residues. CDR1 SGHRS and CDR2 YFSETQ come from the germline V gene. V was cut by 2 bases and J by 6 bases, with 18 bases left in between. The CDR3 here is CASSFGGGSGANIQYF. The CDR3 nucleotides read TGCGCCAGCAGCTTTGGGGGCGGGAGCGGGGCAAACATTCAGTACTTC.

This chain uses TRBV5-5 with TRBJ2-1, with D maybe TRBD2 (6 bases). The V end was cut by 6 bases, the J end by 6 bases, with 16 bases between. Germline CDR1 SGHKS, CDR2 YYEKEE (reference sequence). There are 14 residues in the CDR3. CDR3 amino acids: CASKWDGSSNEQFF. Written as DNA, the CDR3 is TGTGCCAGCAAATGGGACGGGAGCAGCAATGAGCAGTTCTTC.

This sequence joins TRBV19 and TRBJ2-1, with TRBD2 matching over 11 bases. Germline V gives CDR1 LNHDA, CDR2 SQIVND (reference sequence). The ends lost 1 base at V and 3 bases at J; junction bases unmatched: 8. This CDR3 region has 18 residues. The CDR3, as DNA: TGTGCCAGTAGTATAGGGCTAGCGGGAGGCCGCGACTACAATGAGCAGTTCTTC. It codes for CASSIGLAGGRDYNEQFF.

The chain employs TRBV30 and TRBJ1-2; TRBD1 is a possible D gene (6 bases). The V end was cut by 5 bases, the J end by 7 bases, with 23 bases between. Germline V gives CDR1 GTSNPN, CDR2 SVGIG (reference sequence). The CDR3 spans 15 residues. The CDR3 bases are TGTGCCTGGGGGGCCGGGGCAGGGGTGGTAGGTGGCTACACCTTC. This translates into CAWGAGAGVVGGYTF.

This clone was seen just once. The J gene is TRBJ1-2, the V gene TRBV5-8, with D perhaps TRBD1 (6 bases). V dropped 4 bases and J dropped 8 bases, with 18 bases sitting between them. Germline CDR1 SGHTS, CDR2 YDEGEE. This CDR3 is 14 amino acids long. For the CDR3, the DNA is TGTGCCAGCAGCGGGAGGGGGGCAGGAGGAGGCTACACCTTC. Amino acid sequence: CASSGRGAGGGYTF.

This chain uses TRBV5-6 with TRBJ2-7; D is unclear. The V end lost 4 bases, the J end lost 3 bases, and 8 bases lay between the germline ends. This CDR3 comprises 12 residues. Germline V gives CDR1 SGHDT, CDR2 YYEEEE. In nucleotides, the CDR3 is TGTGCCAGCAGCCGTGGGGACTACGAGCAGTACGTC. Protein sequence: CASSRGDYEQYV.

The chain combines TRBV7-3 with TRBJ2-1; maybe TRBD2 (6 bases). V lost 1 base and J lost 8, with 9 bases in between. Per germline, CDR1 SGHTA and CDR2 FQGTGA. The CDR3 is 13 amino acids. CDR3 loop: CASSLRRDYEQFF. The CDR3 bases are TGTGCCAGCAGCTTAAGGCGGGACTATGAGCAGTTCTTC.

The chain joins TRBV12-5 to TRBJ1-4; no firm D call. Trimming pared 1 base from V and 8 bases from J, leaving 17 bases between. The CDR3 extends over 16 amino acids. Per the germline V gene, CDR1 is LGHNT and CDR2 is FRNRAP. CDR3 residues: CASGLDHARRGEKLFF. Written as DNA, the CDR3 is TGTGCTAGTGGTTTGGACCACGCCCGACGCGGCGAAAAACTGTTTTTT.

This sequence joins TRBV10-1 and TRBJ1-2; D gene uncertain. V gave up 2 bases and J gave up 8 bases, with 18 bases separating them. The CDR3 runs 15 residues. CDR1 is WNHNN, CDR2 SYGVQD, per germline (reference sequence). Here the CDR3 reads CASSEGSGDPRGYTF. CDR3 DNA sequence: TGCGCCAGCAGTGAGGGATCAGGTGATCCTCGAGGCTACACCTTC.

V gene TRBV5-1 combines with J gene TRBJ2-1, with a possible D match to TRBD1 (5 bases). The CDR3 has 13 residues. V lost 4 bases, J lost 7 bases, and 12 bases lay in between. Looked up from germline, CDR1 is SGHRS and CDR2 is YFSETQ. The CDR3 region is CASSGGAGNEQFF. The CDR3 DNA sequence: TGCGCCAGCAGCGGTGGGGCAGGGAATGAGCAGTTCTTC.

The count of this clone is one. The chain has TRBV7-2 and TRBJ1-1; 10 bases map to TRBD1. The CDR3 is 14 amino acids. V lost 5 bases, J lost 4 bases, and 4 bases stayed unmatched. The germline gives CDR1 SGHTA, CDR2 FQGNSA. CDR3 residues: CASSPGQGGTEAFF. CDR3 sequence (DNA): TGTGCCAGCAGCCCAGGACAGGGGGGCACTGAAGCTTTCTTT.

This clone came up a few times. J is TRBJ2-3 and V is TRBV5-1; weak D call: TRBD1 (6 bases). The germline V and J ends were trimmed by 7 bases and 6 bases, with 18 bases remaining between them. The CDR3 has 14 residues. Looked up from germline, CDR1 is SGHRS and CDR2 is YFSETQ. For the CDR3, the DNA is TGCGCCAGCGGACCCGCAGGGGCCCAGGATACGCAGTATTTT. Translating it yields CASGPAGAQDTQYF.

This chain links TRBV4-1 with TRBJ2-3; 10 nucleotides agree with TRBD2. The J segment lost 3 bases and the V segment lost 0 bases, leaving 6 bases of the junction unmatched. Germline V lookup: CDR1 MGHRA, CDR2 YSYEKL. The CDR3 totals 17 residues. This CDR3 reads CASSQDQAGGWTDTQYF. The CDR3 region has the DNA TGCGCCAGCAGCCAAGATCAAGCGGGGGGGTGGACAGATACGCAGTATTTT.

This clone has a handful of counts. The chain employs TRBV29-1 and TRBJ1-5; perhaps TRBD1 as D (6 bases). With 4 bases removed from V and 1 base from J, the gap between germline ends came to 8 bases. The germline gives CDR1 SQVTM, CDR2 ANQGSEA. The CDR3 consists of 13 residues. This CDR3 reads CSVGGQSNQPQHF. CDR3 DNA sequence: TGCAGCGTTGGGGGGCAGAGCAATCAGCCCCAGCATTTT.

This clone has just one count. The chain combines TRBV30 with TRBJ1-2; perhaps TRBD1 as D (5 bases). Trimming removed 4 bases at V and 6 bases at J, with 12 bases between. The CDR3 runs 12 residues. In germline, CDR1 is GTSNPN, CDR2 SVGIG (reference sequence). CDR3 sequence reads: CAWIGGNNGYTF. DNA for the CDR3: TGTGCCTGGATCGGGGGAAATAATGGCTACACCTTC. Full variable domain (remainder filled in from reference TRBV30 and TRBJ1-2): SQTIHQWPATLVQPVGSPLSLECTVEGTSNPNLYWYRQAAGRGLQLLFYSVGIGQISSEVPQNLSASRPQDRQFILSSKKLLLSDSGFYLCAWIGGNNGYTFGSGTRLTVV.

CDR3 DNA sequence: TGTGCCAGCAGGACGACAGGGGGAGAAGAAAAACTGTTTTTT. Its protein product is CASRTTGGEEKLFF. The chain carries TRBV6-5 and TRBJ1-4; 9 nucleotides line up with TRBD1. The CDR3 loop spans 14 amino acids. Germline CDR1 reads MNHEY; CDR2 reads SVGAGI. V shed 6 bases and J 8 bases; nucleotides not matched to a gene: 7.

The V gene is TRBV30, the J gene TRBJ2-3, with a weak D call TRBD2 (5 bases). Trimming left V 2 bases short and J 0 bases short, with 6 bases between. The CDR3 covers 13 residues. Germline values: CDR1 GTSNPN, CDR2 SVGIG (reference sequence). For the CDR3, the DNA is TGTGCCTGGAGTCGCGGGAGCACAGATACGCAGTATTTT. It codes for CAWSRGSTDTQYF. Filled out from reference TRBV30 and TRBJ2-3, the complete variable domain reads SQTIHQWPATLVQPVGSPLSLECTVEGTSNPNLYWYRQAAGRGLQLLFYSVGIGQISSEVPQNLSASRPQDRQFILSSKKLLLSDSGFYLCAWSRGSTDTQYFGPGTRLTVL.

The V gene is TRBV28, the J gene TRBJ2-2; TRBD2 is a possible D gene (6 bases). The CDR3 has 16 amino acids. V was clipped by 3 bases and J by 0 bases, with 11 bases between them. Germline values: CDR1 MDHEN, CDR2 SYDVKM. The CDR3 loop is CASSLEGGTNTGELFF. For the CDR3, the DNA is TGTGCCAGCAGTTTGGAGGGCGGAACGAACACCGGGGAGCTGTTTTTT.

This clone appeared once. The CDR3 DNA reads as TGTGCCAGCAGTTATAGCGGGATAGGGAATGAGCAGTTCTTC. Residues: CASSYSGIGNEQFF. The rearrangement uses TRBV2 and TRBJ2-1, with TRBD2 matching over 8 bases. The CDR3 is 14 amino acids. After removal of 5 bases from V and 7 bases from J, the junction contained 7 bases not matched to a gene. The V gene's germline CDR1 is SNHLY and CDR2 FYNNEI.

The J gene is TRBJ2-1, the V gene TRBV4-2; TRBD2 aligns across 8 bases. J lost 4 bases, V lost 3 bases, and 2 bases had no gene match. CDR3 length: 14 residues. Germline CDR1 LGHNA, CDR2 YNFKEQ. The CDR3 nucleotides read TGTGCCAGCAGCCACGGGGGGGCGTACAATGAGCAGTTCTTC. It is translated as CASSHGGAYNEQFF.

This chain connects TRBV5-5 to TRBJ2-5; a possible D gene is TRBD2 (5 bases). CDR3 size: 12 residues. CDR1 is SGHKS and CDR2 is YYEKEE in the germline V gene (reference sequence). The ends were cut back, 3 bases at V and 5 bases at J, with 8 bases in the middle. In DNA, the CDR3 is TGTGCCAGCAGCTCCTCGGGGGAGACCCAGTACTTC. It encodes CASSSSGETQYF.

In its sample, this clone was seen once. The CDR3 nucleotides read TGTGCCAGCAGCATCGGACAGCAGAATGAGCAGTTCTTC. Amino acids: CASSIGQQNEQFF. The gene calls are TRBV7-2 and TRBJ2-1; TRBD1 might be the D (6 bases). The germline gives CDR1 SGHTA, CDR2 FQGNSA. V lost 5 bases to trimming and J lost 7 bases, with 12 bases between them. The length of the CDR3 is 13 residues. The full variable domain, in which reference TRBV7-2 and TRBJ2-1 provide the parts outside the CDR3, is GAGVSQSPSNKVTEKGKDVELRCDPISGHTALYWYRQSLGQGLEFLIYFQGNSAPDKSGLPSDRFSAERTGGSVSTLTIQRTQQEDSAVYLCASSIGQQNEQFFGPGTRLTVL.

This clone was detected only once. The genes are TRBV20-1 and TRBJ1-1; no firm D call. Germline lookup yields CDR1 DFQATT and CDR2 SNEGSKA (reference sequence). This CDR3 region has 10 residues. Trimming pared 7 bases from V and 0 bases from J, leaving 3 bases between. The chain's CDR3 is CSGVNTEAFF. CDR3 sequence (DNA): TGCAGTGGCGTGAACACTGAAGCTTTCTTT.

This chain connects TRBV27 to TRBJ2-7, with D perhaps TRBD1 (6 bases). V lost 8 bases and J lost 9, with 17 bases in between. CDR1 is MNHEY, CDR2 SMNVEV, per germline (reference sequence). The CDR3 has 12 amino acids. The CDR3 region has the DNA TGTGCCAGCTCCCTTCGTGGGGGCGGGCAGTACGTC. It yields the protein CASSLRGGGQYV.

The chain is built from TRBV29-1 and TRBJ2-2; no reliable D call. The ends were cut back, 6 bases at V and 2 bases at J, with 16 bases in the middle. The CDR3 is 15 residues long. Germline CDR1 is SQVTM and CDR2 is ANQGSEA. The CDR3 sequence: CSVLLLDSNTGELFF. As DNA, the CDR3 is TGCAGCGTCCTCCTCTTAGACTCAAACACCGGGGAGCTGTTTTTT.

V usage is TRBV5-4 and J usage is TRBJ2-5; 11 nucleotides agree with TRBD1. The CDR3 is made up of 15 amino acids. The germline CDR1 and CDR2 sequences are SGHNT and YYREEE (reference sequence). V dropped 4 bases and J dropped 7; count of bases not matched to a gene: 9. This chain's CDR3 is CASSMDRGRVGTQYF. DNA for the CDR3: TGTGCCAGCAGCATGGACAGGGGGCGCGTTGGGACCCAGTACTTC.

In DNA, the CDR3 is TGCAGCGTTCGGCGACAGGGGGCGAACACCGGGGAGCTGTTTTTT. Protein: CSVRRQGANTGELFF. The genes are TRBV29-1 and TRBJ2-2; 9 bases align to TRBD1. Germline loops: CDR1 SQVTM, CDR2 ANQGSEA. The CDR3 loop spans 15 amino acids. The V gene end was trimmed by 5 bases and the J gene end by 0 bases; junction bases not matched to a gene: 4.

This clone appeared a few times. V is TRBV10-3 and J is TRBJ1-2, with D hard to call. CDR1 is ENHRY, CDR2 SYGVKD, per germline. V was cut by 0 bases and J by 4 bases, with 18 bases left in between. The length of the CDR3 is 17 residues. The CDR3: CAISESSSPPEIYGYTF. In nucleotides, the CDR3 is TGTGCCATCAGTGAGTCGAGTTCCCCCCCTGAAATCTATGGCTACACCTTC.

The CDR3 region is CASSPDRFSGYTF. CDR3 nucleotide sequence: TGTGCCAGCAGTCCGGACAGGTTTAGTGGCTACACCTTC. The rearrangement uses TRBV6-1 and TRBJ1-2; 7 nucleotides line up with TRBD1. Per germline, CDR1 MNHNS and CDR2 SASEGT. The CDR3 consists of 13 residues. V lost 5 bases to trimming and J lost 7 bases; unmatched junction nucleotides: 7.

This clone showed up just a few times. The V call is TRBV28, the J call TRBJ1-1; TRBD1 matches at 8 bases. The CDR3 sequence is 15 residues long. The V gene's germline CDR1 is MDHEN and CDR2 SYDVKM. V trimming: 3 bases; J trimming: 1 base; junction bases outside the gene matches: 4. The CDR3: CASSLTGARNTEAFF. CDR3 DNA sequence: TGTGCCAGCAGTTTGACAGGGGCTAGGAACACTGAAGCTTTCTTT.